The 12 T cell receptor beta chains given below trace back to one sample, sequenced in a study of blood T cell repertoires in COVID-19. This table comes from immunoSEQ multiplex PCR, and its TCRdb copy is limited to in-frame clones, with some not included. The sample carries fewer than 500,000 clones, 80% to 90% recorded once. Specimen: peripheral blood. These receptors came from a man younger than 35 with COVID-19, enrolled during active disease.

The rearrangement joins TRBV18 to TRBJ2-3; 9 nucleotides match TRBD2. Germline values: CDR1 KGHSH, CDR2 LQKENI. The CDR3 contains 17 residues. The junction had 5 bases not matched to a gene; V was cut back by 1 base and J by 0 bases. The CDR3 DNA reads as TGTGCCAGCTCACCACTAGCGGGGGAGTTTAGCACAGATACGCAGTATTTT. Translating it yields CASSPLAGEFSTDTQYF.

This chain links TRBV29-1 with TRBJ2-1; TRBD1 matches 9 bases. Trimming removed 6 bases from V and 0 bases from J; junction bases left unmatched: 9. There are 16 residues in the CDR3. Looked up from germline, CDR1 is SQVTM and CDR2 is ANQGSEA. The CDR3 sequence: CSVEHGTGYSYNEQFF. In DNA form, the CDR3 reads TGCAGCGTCGAACACGGGACAGGGTACTCCTACAATGAGCAGTTCTTC.

V gene TRBV6-5 combines with J gene TRBJ2-7, with 10 bases matching TRBD1. This CDR3 comprises 15 residues. Germline V gene sequence: CDR1 MNHEY, CDR2 SVGAGI. V lost 0 bases, J lost 9 bases, and 8 bases stayed unmatched. The DNA for the CDR3 is TGTGCCAGCAGTTACTCGGACAGGGGGGTGGACACGCAGTACTTC. This translates into CASSYSDRGVDTQYF.

The J gene is TRBJ2-1, the V gene TRBV5-1; possible D gene TRBD2, 6 bases. Trimming cost V 0 bases and J 8 bases, with 24 bases left between them. The CDR3 length is 18 residues. Per the germline V gene, CDR1 is SGHRS and CDR2 is YFSETQ. The CDR3 DNA follows: TGCGCCAGCAGCTTGGCCGGTTCGAGGACTATAAGTTCCGATGAGCAGTTCTTC. This encodes CASSLAGSRTISSDEQFF.

The rearrangement joins TRBV6-5 to TRBJ2-2; a weak D match, TRBD2 (6 bases). This CDR3 has 14 residues. V was shortened by 6 bases and J by 5 bases, with 13 bases between the two germline ends. Germline V gene data show CDR1 as MNHEY and CDR2 as SVGAGI. The CDR3 region is CASRDGGWTGELFF. The CDR3 coding sequence is TGTGCCAGCAGGGACGGAGGGTGGACCGGGGAGCTGTTTTTT.

CDR3 DNA: TGTGCCAGCAGCTTTGGGCAGAACTCCTACGAGCAGTACTTC. Encoded protein: CASSFGQNSYEQYF. V is TRBV7-9 and J is TRBJ2-7; D remains ambiguous. The CDR3 covers 14 residues. V shed 3 bases and J shed 0 bases, with 9 bases lying between them. Per the germline V gene, CDR1 is SEHNR and CDR2 is FQNEAQ (reference sequence).

This clone was detected only once. The sample has other DNA sequences that encode this CDR3 too. The chain uses TRBV27 and TRBJ2-2, with D hard to call. The V end was cut by 6 bases, the J end by 5 bases, with 10 bases between. The CDR3 extends over 13 amino acids. The germline gives CDR1 MNHEY, CDR2 SMNVEV (reference sequence). The CDR3 protein is CASSPGVTGELFF. As DNA, the CDR3 is TGTGCCAGCAGCCCTGGAGTAACCGGGGAGCTGTTTTTT.

This chain links TRBV2 with TRBJ2-2, with D possibly matching TRBD2 (6 bases). In germline, CDR1 is SNHLY, CDR2 FYNNEI. The CDR3 covers 15 residues. Trimming took 5 bases from V and 0 from J, leaving 10 bases between them. DNA for the CDR3: TGTGCCAGCAGTCTCGGGAGACCGAACACCGGGGAGCTGTTTTTT. Amino acids: CASSLGRPNTGELFF.

This clone appeared a few times. V usage is TRBV29-1 and J usage is TRBJ1-3, with no clear D. CDR1 SQVTM and CDR2 ANQGSEA come from the germline V gene. V gave up 7 bases and J gave up 0 bases, with 16 bases separating them. This CDR3 comprises 15 residues. CDR3 residues: CSAADYDGSGNTIYF. CDR3 in DNA: TGCAGCGCCGCTGACTACGACGGCTCTGGAAACACCATATATTTT.

V is TRBV24-1 and J is TRBJ2-1, with 11 bases identical to TRBD1. The CDR3 spans 18 residues. Germline CDR1 reads KGHDR; CDR2 reads SFDVKD. The junction had 16 bases not matched to a gene; V was cut back by 9 bases and J by 4 bases. CDR3 in amino acids: CATSSGTGGGGRYNEQFF. As DNA, the CDR3 is TGTGCCACCTCATCGGGGACAGGGGGAGGAGGTCGTTACAATGAGCAGTTCTTC.

This clone occurred once. The genes are TRBV4-1 and TRBJ2-1, with TRBD1 identical over 8 bases. CDR3 size: 18 residues. Germline assignment: CDR1 MGHRA and CDR2 YSYEKL. V trimming: 1 base; J trimming: 2 bases; junction bases outside the gene matches: 10. CDR3 loop: CASSQGIARGRTYNEQFF. CDR3 nucleotides: TGCGCCAGCAGCCAAGGGATTGCCAGGGGGCGAACCTACAATGAGCAGTTCTTC.

The chain links TRBV6-1 to TRBJ2-3; no reliable D call. The CDR3 extends over 14 amino acids. With 2 bases removed from V and 1 base from J, the gap between germline ends came to 7 bases. Per germline, CDR1 MNHNS and CDR2 SASEGT. CDR3 nucleotides: TGTGCCAGCAGTGAATCCCCAGGCACAGATACGCAGTATTTT. It yields the protein CASSESPGTDTQYF.